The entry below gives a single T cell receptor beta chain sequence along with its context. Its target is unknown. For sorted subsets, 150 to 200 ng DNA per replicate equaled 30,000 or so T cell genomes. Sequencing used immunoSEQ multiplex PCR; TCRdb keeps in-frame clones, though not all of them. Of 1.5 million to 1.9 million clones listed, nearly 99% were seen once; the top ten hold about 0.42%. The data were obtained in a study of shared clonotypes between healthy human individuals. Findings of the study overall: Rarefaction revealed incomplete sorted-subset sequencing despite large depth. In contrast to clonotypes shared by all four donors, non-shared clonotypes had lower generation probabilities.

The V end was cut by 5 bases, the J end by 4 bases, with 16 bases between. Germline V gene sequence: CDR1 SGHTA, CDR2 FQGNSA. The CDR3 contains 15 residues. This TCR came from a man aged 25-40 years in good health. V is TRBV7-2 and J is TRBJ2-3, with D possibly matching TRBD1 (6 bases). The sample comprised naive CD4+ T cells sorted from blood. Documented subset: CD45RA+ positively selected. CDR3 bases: TGTGCCAGCAGCCCACACAGGGTAGTGGCAGATACGCAGTATTTT. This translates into CASSPHRVVADTQYF.